The 6 T cell receptor beta chains given below trace back to one sample, sequenced in a study of blood T cell repertoires in COVID-19. TCRdb keeps only in-frame clones here, not all; method: immunoSEQ multiplex PCR. The sample has approximately 140,000 clones, about 74% seen once. Sequencing input: peripheral blood. The receptor source for this set is a man aged 45 to 65 with acute or convalescent COVID-19.

V usage is TRBV7-9 and J usage is TRBJ2-1, with D possibly TRBD1 on 6 matching bases. The V gene lost 3 bases and the J gene lost 8 bases, with 14 bases spanning the gap. From germline, CDR1 is SEHNR and CDR2 FQNEAQ (reference sequence). The CDR3 has 14 residues. In DNA form, the CDR3 reads TGTGCCAGCAGCTTTGGGCAGGGGTTCGATGAGCAGTTCTTC. Translated: CASSFGQGFDEQFF. The full variable domain, its missing parts supplied by reference TRBV7-9 and TRBJ2-1, is DTGVSQNPRHKITKRGQNVTFRCDPISEHNRLYWYRQTLGQGPEFLTYFQNEAQLEKSRLLSDRFSAERPKGSFSTLEIQRTEQGDSAMYLCASSFGQGFDEQFFGPGTRLTVL.

The chain employs TRBV12-3 or TRBV12-4 and TRBJ1-5, with 7 bases identical to TRBD1. V was clipped by 4 bases and J by 6 bases; unmatched bases: 3. This CDR3 has 13 amino acids. The CDR3 loop is CASSWTGGQPQHF. The DNA for the CDR3 is TGTGCCAGCAGTTGGACAGGTGGTCAGCCCCAGCATTTT.

The chain carries TRBV1 and TRBJ2-3; the tabulated D call, TRBD2, remains unverified against the DNA. TRBV1 is described as a pseudogene. CDR3 length equals 17 residues. The CDR3 sequence: CTSSQAAGGGGTDTQYF. The DNA for the CDR3 is TGCACCAGCAGCCAAGCCGCGGGAGGCGGGGGTACAGATACGCAGTATTTT.

This clone was observed once. The chain combines TRBV2 with TRBJ1-5; 7 positions agree with TRBD1. CDR1 and CDR2 from the germline V gene are SNHLY and FYNNEI. J gave up 4 bases and V 4 bases, and 7 bases lay outside the gene matches. The CDR3 sequence is 15 residues long. CDR3 DNA sequence: TGTGCCAGCAGTGTTATTGGGACAGATAATCAGCCCCAGCATTTT. Its protein product is CASSVIGTDNQPQHF.

This clone was recorded a few times. The J gene is TRBJ2-7, the V gene TRBV6-5; D might be TRBD1 (6 bases). The germline V gene has CDR1 MNHEY and CDR2 SVGAGI. V was cut by 6 bases and J by 3 bases, with 9 bases left in between. The CDR3 sequence is 12 residues long. CDR3 loop: CASSADSYEQYV. The CDR3 DNA reads TGTGCCAGCAGCGCGGACAGCTACGAGCAGTACGTC.

The chain employs TRBV11-2 and TRBJ2-2; TRBD1 matches 9 bases. CDR1 SGHAT and CDR2 FQNNGV come from the germline V gene. The CDR3 has 16 residues. J was trimmed by 5 bases and V by 5 bases; bases with no gene match: 9. Here the CDR3 DNA reads TGTGCCAGCAGCCCACCGGGACAGGGTGGGACCGGGGAGCTGTTTTTT. Translating it yields CASSPPGQGGTGELFF.